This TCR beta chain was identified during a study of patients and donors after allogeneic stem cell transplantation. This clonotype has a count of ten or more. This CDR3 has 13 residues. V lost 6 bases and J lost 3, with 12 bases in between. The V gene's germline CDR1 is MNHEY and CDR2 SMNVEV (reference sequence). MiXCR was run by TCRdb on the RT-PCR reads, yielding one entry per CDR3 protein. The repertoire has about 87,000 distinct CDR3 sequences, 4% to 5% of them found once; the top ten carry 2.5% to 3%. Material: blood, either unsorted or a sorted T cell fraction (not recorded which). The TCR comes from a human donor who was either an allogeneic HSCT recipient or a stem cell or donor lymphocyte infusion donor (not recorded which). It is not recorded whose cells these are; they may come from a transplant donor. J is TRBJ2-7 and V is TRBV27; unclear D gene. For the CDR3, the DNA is TGTGCCAGCAGGGTAGGGTCGGGCTACGAGCAGTACTTC. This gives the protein CASRVGSGYEQYF.